Shown below are 19 T cell receptor beta chains from a single sample sequenced in a study of T-cell reconstitution after alpha-beta-depleted transplantation in children. Unique molecular identifiers were incorporated when the TCRbeta library was constructed. Each CDR3 protein gets one entry after TCRdb re-called the PCR reads with MiXCR. Here the sample spans some 290,000 distinct CDR3 sequences, more than 8% being singletons. The specimen was PBMCs from the stem cell graft donor, collected from the stem cell graft. All receptors derive from a human donor who donated a stem cell graft to a child with SCID.

The chain is built from TRBV9 and TRBJ2-1; D not resolved. CDR1 and CDR2 (germline): SGDLS, YYNGEE. This CDR3 is built from 13 residues. Deletions cut 4 bases from V and 5 bases from J, with 10 bases between. In DNA form, the CDR3 reads TGTGCCAGCAGCCCCCCCGGTGACAATGAGCAGTTCTTC. Translated, it gives CASSPPGDNEQFF.

This clonotype was counted a few times. V and J are TRBV2 and TRBJ2-5; 10 nucleotides align to TRBD1. Germline CDR1 is SNHLY and CDR2 is FYNNEI. The CDR3 is 14 residues long. V lost 4 bases, J lost 5 bases, and 4 bases stayed unmatched. The CDR3 is CASSVGQGDETQYF. The DNA of the CDR3 is TGTGCCAGCAGTGTAGGACAGGGGGACGAGACCCAGTACTTC.

In its sample, this clonotype was seen many times. The chain joins TRBV29-1 to TRBJ2-1; D perhaps matches TRBD1 (5 bases). Germline CDR1 SQVTM, CDR2 ANQGSEA. The germline V and J ends were trimmed by 2 bases and 0 bases, with 11 bases remaining between them. This CDR3 has 15 amino acids. This CDR3 is CSVERGLSSYNEQFF. CDR3 DNA sequence: TGCAGCGTTGAAAGGGGCCTTAGCTCCTACAATGAGCAGTTCTTC.

This clonotype was detected only a few times. This sequence joins TRBV6-1 and TRBJ2-3, with 9 bases matching TRBD1. The CDR3 contains 16 residues. Losses at the gene ends were 8 bases for V and 2 bases for J; bases not matched to a gene: 11. Germline V gene data show CDR1 as MNHNS and CDR2 as SASEGT. Written as DNA, the CDR3 is TGTGCCAGCGGGGGGGGGACAGGGAGGCACACAGATACGCAGTATTTT. It encodes CASGGGTGRHTDTQYF.

The J gene is TRBJ2-2, the V gene TRBV7-2; D may match TRBD1 or TRBD2 (5 bases each). Germline CDR1 reads SGHTA; CDR2 reads FQGNSA. With 3 bases removed from V and 12 bases from J, the gap between germline ends came to 11 bases. The CDR3 has 12 residues. The CDR3 spells CASSFTGGKLFF. In DNA, the CDR3 is TGTGCCAGCAGCTTTACAGGAGGCAAGCTGTTTTTT.

This clonotype was seen more than once but under ten times. The V gene is TRBV5-1, the J gene TRBJ2-6, with D possibly being TRBD1 (6 bases). Germline V gene data show CDR1 as SGHRS and CDR2 as YFSETQ. The CDR3 is 17 amino acids. The V end was cut by 4 bases, the J end by 3 bases, with 17 bases between. The CDR3 loop is CASSREIQGFGANVLTF. DNA of the CDR3: TGCGCCAGCAGCCGAGAAATACAGGGCTTTGGGGCCAACGTCCTGACTTTC.

This clonotype was recorded many times. The chain couples TRBV20-1 to TRBJ2-1; possible D gene TRBD2, 5 bases. The CDR3 contains 14 residues. The V end lost 7 bases, the J end lost 3 bases, and 16 bases lay between the germline ends. Germline V gene data show CDR1 as DFQATT and CDR2 as SNEGSKA (reference sequence). CDR3 amino acids: CSGEGLAGYNEQFF. The CDR3, as DNA: TGCAGTGGCGAGGGCCTGGCCGGCTACAATGAGCAGTTCTTC.

In this sample, this clonotype turned up a few times. This sequence joins TRBV7-8 and TRBJ1-2; D ambiguous. V was pared by 2 bases and J by 2 bases, with 12 bases between. Per the germline V gene, CDR1 is SGHVS and CDR2 is FQNEAQ. This CDR3 region has 15 residues. In DNA form, the CDR3 reads TGTGCCAGCAGCTTAAGACCCGGGGTAAACTATGGCTACACCTTC. It encodes CASSLRPGVNYGYTF.

V is TRBV4-2 and J is TRBJ2-2; 11 positions match TRBD1. The junction had 6 bases not matched to a gene; V was cut back by 2 bases and J by 7 bases. The germline V gene has CDR1 LGHNA and CDR2 YNFKEQ. The CDR3 length is 16 residues. The CDR3 loop reads CASSQLGQGAVGELFF. As DNA, the CDR3 is TGTGCCAGCAGCCAACTAGGACAGGGGGCTGTCGGGGAGCTGTTTTTT.

In its sample, this clonotype was seen many times. The rearrangement links TRBV20-1 to TRBJ1-1; perhaps TRBD1 as D (5 bases). This CDR3 comprises 12 residues. Germline V gene sequence: CDR1 DFQATT, CDR2 SNEGSKA (reference sequence). The V gene lost 7 bases and the J gene lost 0 bases, with 9 bases spanning the gap. CDR3 region: CSVQGMNTEAFF. The CDR3 nucleotides read TGCAGTGTTCAGGGCATGAACACTGAAGCTTTCTTT.

The genes are TRBV9 and TRBJ2-5; D may be TRBD1 or TRBD2 (6 bases each). Deletions cut 4 bases from V and 3 bases from J, with 10 bases between. The germline CDR1 and CDR2 sequences are SGDLS and YYNGEE. CDR3 length equals 13 residues. DNA for the CDR3: TGTGCCAGCAGCACGGGGGCTAAAGAGACCCAGTACTTC. It codes for CASSTGAKETQYF.

The sample holds a few counts of this clonotype. The chain carries TRBV9 and TRBJ1-2; maybe TRBD1 (5 bases). V lost 0 bases to trimming and J lost 5 bases, with 20 bases between them. This CDR3 contains 17 residues. Germline CDR1 SGDLS, CDR2 YYNGEE. The CDR3 loop is CASSVDKRMTDIYGYTF. CDR3 DNA sequence: TGTGCCAGCAGCGTAGATAAGCGGATGACAGACATTTATGGCTACACCTTC.

This clonotype was seen a few times. This rearrangement joins TRBV12-3 or TRBV12-4 to TRBJ1-2; D remains ambiguous. V was clipped by 2 bases and J by 5 bases, with 9 bases between them. The CDR3 extends over 13 amino acids. For the CDR3, the DNA is TGTGCCAGCAGTTTATTGGCGGAATATGGCTACACCTTC. This translates into CASSLLAEYGYTF.

This clonotype was picked up a small number of times. V gene TRBV7-9 combines with J gene TRBJ1-2; D remains ambiguous. With 2 bases removed from V and 2 bases from J, the gap between germline ends came to 12 bases. The CDR3 runs to 15 residues. Germline V gives CDR1 SEHNR, CDR2 FQNEAQ (reference sequence). For the CDR3, the DNA is TGTGCCAGCAGCTTAAAGAACGGTGACAACTATGGCTACACCTTC. The encoded protein is CASSLKNGDNYGYTF.

There are many counts of this clonotype. The chain recombines TRBV2 with TRBJ2-5; maybe TRBD2 (6 bases). The CDR3 runs 14 residues. Trimming cost V 6 bases and J 4 bases, with 15 bases left between them. Germline CDR1 SNHLY, CDR2 FYNNEI. The chain's CDR3 is CASSSRLVTETQYF. The DNA for the CDR3 is TGTGCCAGCAGCTCCAGACTAGTCACAGAGACCCAGTACTTC.

This clonotype was picked up a small number of times. This chain joins TRBV7-6 and TRBJ2-1, with TRBD1 matching over 11 bases. This CDR3 is built from 16 residues. Germline V gene data show CDR1 as SGHVS and CDR2 as FNYEAQ. V dropped 1 base and J dropped 6; count of bases not matched to a gene: 5. The CDR3, as DNA: TGTGCCAGCAGCTTAGAGGGGGGGACAGGGGGCAATGAGCAGTTCTTC. This gives the protein CASSLEGGTGGNEQFF.

V is TRBV20-1 and J is TRBJ1-1, with D unresolved. Deletions cut 3 bases from V and 1 base from J, with 12 bases between. Germline lookup yields CDR1 DFQATT and CDR2 SNEGSKA (reference sequence). This CDR3 comprises 14 residues. CDR3 DNA sequence: TGCAGTGCTAGTCATTCTACCGGGAACACTGAAGCTTTCTTT. Translation gives CSASHSTGNTEAFF.

The chain recombines TRBV5-1 with TRBJ2-3, with 7 positions matching TRBD2. The germline gives CDR1 SGHRS, CDR2 YFSETQ. After removal of 4 bases from V and 1 base from J, the junction contained 0 bases not matched to a gene. This CDR3 has 13 amino acids. The chain's CDR3 is CASSGGGTDTQYF. CDR3 in DNA: TGCGCCAGCAGCGGGGGGGGCACAGATACGCAGTATTTT.

The gene calls are TRBV5-1 and TRBJ2-3; 9 positions match TRBD2. Unmatched junction bases numbered 9, after V lost 0 bases and J lost 4 bases. Germline V gene lookup returns CDR1 SGHRS and CDR2 YFSETQ. The CDR3 runs to 17 residues. CDR3 protein: CASSLVLAGMGADTQYF. The DNA for the CDR3 is TGCGCCAGCAGCTTGGTGCTAGCGGGGATGGGAGCAGATACGCAGTATTTT. Variable domain in full (rest from reference TRBV5-1 and TRBJ2-3): KAGVTQTPRYLIKTRGQQVTLSCSPISGHRSVSWYQQTPGQGLQFLFEYFSETQRNKGNFPGRFSGRQFSNSRSEMNVSTLELGDSALYLCASSLVLAGMGADTQYFGPGTRLTVL.